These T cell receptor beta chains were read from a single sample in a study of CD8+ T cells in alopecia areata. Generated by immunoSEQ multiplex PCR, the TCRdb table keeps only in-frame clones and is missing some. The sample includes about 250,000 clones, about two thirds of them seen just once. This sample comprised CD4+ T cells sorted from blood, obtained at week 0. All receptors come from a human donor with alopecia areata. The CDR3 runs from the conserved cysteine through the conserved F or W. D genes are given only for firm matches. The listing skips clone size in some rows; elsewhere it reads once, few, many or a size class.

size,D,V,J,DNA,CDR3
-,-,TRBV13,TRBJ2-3,TGTGCCAGCAGCCCCCGGACAGAGAACACAGATACGCAGTATTTT,CASSPRTENTDTQYF
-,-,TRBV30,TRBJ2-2,TGTGCCTGGAGTGCCCGGCGGGGAACCGGGGAGCTGTTTTTT,CAWSARRGTGELFF
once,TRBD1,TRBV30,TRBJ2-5,TGTGCCTGGAGTGTAAACAGGGGAAATAGGGAGACCCAGTACTTC,CAWSVNRGNRETQYF
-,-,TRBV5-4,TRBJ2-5,TGTGCCAGCAGCCCTTCCCACCTACTCCAAGAGACCCAGTACTTC,CASSPSHLLQETQYF
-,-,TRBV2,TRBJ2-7,TGTGCCAGCAGTGCTTATTCCTTCTACGAGCAGTACTTC,CASSAYSFYEQYF
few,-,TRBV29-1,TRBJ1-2,TGCAGCGTTGCCGGGGGGCAAGGGTACACCTTC,CSVAGGQGYTF
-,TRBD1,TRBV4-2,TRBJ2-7,TGTGCCAGCAGCTTGGGACCCGGACAGGGAGACGAGCAGTACTTC,CASSLGPGQGDEQYF
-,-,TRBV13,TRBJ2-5,TGTGCCAGCAGCTTAACGGGGGCCGGGGAGACCCAGTACTTC,CASSLTGAGETQYF
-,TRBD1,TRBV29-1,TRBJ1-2,TGCAGCGTGGGGACAGGGGGATTAGACTACACCTTC,CSVGTGGLDYTF
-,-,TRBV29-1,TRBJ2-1,TGCAGCGTTGGCCTTCGCTCCTACAATGAGCAGTTCTTC,CSVGLRSYNEQFF
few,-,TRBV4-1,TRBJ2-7,TGCGCCAGCAGCCAAGAATCCGGGACGGTCCACGGCGAGCAGTACTTC,CASSQESGTVHGEQYF
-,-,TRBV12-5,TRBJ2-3,TGTGCTAGTGGTTGGGACTTCACAGATACGCAGTATTTT,CASGWDFTDTQYF
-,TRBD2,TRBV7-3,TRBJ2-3,TGTGCCAGCAGCCTACTGGGGGGGAGCACAGATACGCAGTATTTT,CASSLLGGSTDTQYF
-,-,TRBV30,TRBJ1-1,TGTGCCTCGTGGCCCGAAGCTTTCTTT,CASWPEAFF
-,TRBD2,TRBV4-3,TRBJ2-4,TGCGCCAGCAGCCAAGTGAGCGGGGCCCCCATTCAGTACTTC,CASSQVSGAPIQYF
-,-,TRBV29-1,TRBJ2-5,TGCAGCGCCGGACGGCAATTAGAGACCCAGTACTTC,CSAGRQLETQYF
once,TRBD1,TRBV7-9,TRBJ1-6,TGTGCCAGCAGACGATCCGGGACAGGGCGTTCACCCCTCCACTTT,CASRRSGTGRSPLHF
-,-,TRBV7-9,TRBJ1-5,TGTGCCAGCAGCCCCATACGCAATCAGCCCCAGCATTTT,CASSPIRNQPQHF
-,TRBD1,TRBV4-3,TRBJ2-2,TGCGCCAGCCGGAGACAGGGCTACACCGGGGAGCTGTTTTTT,CASRRQGYTGELFF
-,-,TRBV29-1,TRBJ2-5,TGCAGCGTTGAATCGGGGCAAGAGACCCAGTACTTC,CSVESGQETQYF
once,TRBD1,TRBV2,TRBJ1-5,TGTGCCAGCAGGGACGGAGGACAGGTCGGAAATCAGCCCCAGCATTTT,CASRDGGQVGNQPQHF
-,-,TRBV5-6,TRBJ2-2,TGTGCCAGCAGCCGGCCGGAGGCTAGCAACACCGGGGAGCTGTTTTTT,CASSRPEASNTGELFF
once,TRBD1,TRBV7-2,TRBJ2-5,TGTGCCAGCAGCCCCCTAGGACAGGGGGCAGAGACCCAGTACTTC,CASSPLGQGAETQYF
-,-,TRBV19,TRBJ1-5,TGTGCCAGTAGTATCCCAGGGGCTGGCAATCAGCCCCAGCATTTT,CASSIPGAGNQPQHF
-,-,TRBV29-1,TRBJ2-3,TGCAGCGTGGCCAACACAGATACGCAGTATTTT,CSVANTDTQYF
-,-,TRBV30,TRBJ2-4,TGTGCCTGGAGTGGGATTATAGCCAAAAACATTCAGTACTTC,CAWSGIIAKNIQYF
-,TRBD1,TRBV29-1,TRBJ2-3,TGCAGCGTTTTGGGAGAACAGACAGGGGGCACAGATACGCAGTATTTT,CSVLGEQTGGTDTQYF